The 3 T cell receptor beta chains listed next were all sequenced from one sample in a study of metastatic and nonmetastatic thyroid tumors. None of the patients had undergone any treatment ahead of thyroid surgery. TCRdb re-called clones from the PCR reads using MiXCR. The data contain 72,000 or so clones, 18% of them singletons. The sample was blood. The origin of the receptors is a female donor with papillary thyroid cancer or a benign thyroid nodule (not recorded which). Some clones in this sample may be carry-over from other donors' samples.

The chain joins TRBV7-8 to TRBJ1-6; no reliable D call. The V end was cut by 1 base, the J end by 6 bases, with 7 bases between. Germline assignment: CDR1 SGHVS and CDR2 FQNEAQ. The CDR3 is 14 residues long. The CDR3 sequence: CASSLGGGNSPLHF. CDR3 DNA: TGTGCCAGCAGCTTAGGGGGAGGTAATTCACCCCTCCACTTT. The full variable domain, in which reference TRBV7-8 and TRBJ1-6 provide the parts outside the CDR3, is GAGVSQSPRYKVAKRGQDVALRCDPISGHVSLFWYQQALGQGPEFLTYFQNEAQLDKSGLPSDRFFAERPEGSVSTLKIQRTQQEDSAVYLCASSLGGGNSPLHFGNGTRLTVT.

By frequency in the sample, this clone is medium-sized. The CDR3, as DNA: TGTGCCAGCAGTGAACTAGCGGGAGGGCCAGATACGCAGTATTTT. It specifies CASSELAGGPDTQYF. The chain has TRBV6-1 and TRBJ2-3; 12 bases match TRBD2. The CDR3 loop spans 15 amino acids. CDR1 and CDR2 from the germline V gene are MNHNS and SASEGT. The ends lost 2 bases at V and 4 bases at J; junction bases unmatched: 1.

The V call is TRBV11-3, the J call TRBJ1-2; no definite D call. Per the germline V gene, CDR1 is SGHNT and CDR2 is YENEEA. Trimming shortened V by 3 bases and J by 4 bases, and 18 bases separated the two germline ends. This CDR3 comprises 16 residues. The CDR3 coding sequence is TGTGCCAGCAGCTTTGGAGGATTGGACTTCCCCTATGGCTACACCTTC. Protein sequence: CASSFGGLDFPYGYTF.